The source of this T cell receptor beta chain is a study of T cell changes during pregnancy in multiple sclerosis. The repertoire was sequenced with immunoSEQ multiplex PCR; TCRdb's copy has only in-frame clones and lacks some. The profile shows approximately 98,000 clones, about 91% of them singletons. CDR3 length: 14 residues. V was clipped by 4 bases and J by 7 bases, with 16 bases between them. Germline CDR1 reads MDHEN; CDR2 reads SYDVKM. V usage is TRBV28 and J usage is TRBJ2-5; unclear D gene. Material: peripheral blood, obtained after pregnancy. This receptor was taken from a female donor in good health, enrolled as a control in a pregnancy study. This CDR3 is CASSSPPVRGTQYF. The CDR3 DNA follows: TGTGCCAGCAGTTCACCCCCAGTGCGAGGGACCCAGTACTTC. Using reference TRBV28 and TRBJ2-5 for the parts outside the CDR3, the full variable domain is DVKVTQSSRYLVKRTGEKVFLECVQDMDHENMFWYRQDPGLGLRLIYFSYDVKMKEKGDIPEGYSVSREKKERFSLILESASTNQTSMYLCASSSPPVRGTQYFGPGTRLLVL.